The 23 T cell receptor beta chains reported below all come from one sample, sequenced in a study of T cell repertoires in cytomegalovirus infection. One entry per CDR3 protein, called by TCRdb with MiXCR from the reads. Among about 130,000 distinct CDR3 sequences listed, 7.5% to 9% were seen once. Sequencing was done on a sample of PBMCs. These receptors were taken from a human donor in good health (CMV status not recorded). Some clones in this sample may be carry-over from other donors' samples.

This clonotype has at least ten counts. The V call is TRBV7-9, the J call TRBJ1-1; possible D gene TRBD1, 6 bases. Per the germline V gene, CDR1 is SEHNR and CDR2 is FQNEAQ (reference sequence). CDR3 size: 16 residues. The ends were cut back, 5 bases at V and 1 base at J, with 17 bases in the middle. This chain's CDR3 is CASSPTTGLGNTEAFF. The CDR3, as DNA: TGTGCCAGCAGCCCGACCACAGGGTTGGGGAACACTGAAGCTTTCTTT.

In its sample, this clonotype was seen many times. This chain joins TRBV5-1 and TRBJ2-3; D call uncertain. Trimming took off 0 bases at V and 2 bases at J, with 13 bases between the two ends. CDR3 length equals 16 residues. Germline CDR1 SGHRS, CDR2 YFSETQ. The CDR3 here is CASSLEPPKPTDTQYF. The CDR3 DNA follows: TGCGCCAGCAGCTTGGAACCCCCGAAGCCCACAGATACGCAGTATTTT.

This clonotype has at least ten counts. The rearrangement links TRBV7-2 to TRBJ1-5, with 11 positions matching TRBD1. Germline trimming cut 4 bases from V and 4 bases from J; bases unmatched to any gene: 6. CDR1 is SGHTA, CDR2 FQGNSA, per germline. There are 16 residues in the CDR3. CDR3 sequence reads: CASSSGGTGGNQPQHF. The CDR3, as DNA: TGTGCCAGCAGCTCGGGCGGGACAGGGGGAAATCAGCCCCAGCATTTT.

At least ten counts were recorded for this clonotype. This chain connects TRBV2 to TRBJ1-5; D perhaps matches TRBD1 (5 bases). The length of the CDR3 is 15 residues. V dropped 6 bases and J dropped 6 bases, with 18 bases sitting between them. CDR1 and CDR2 (germline): SNHLY, FYNNEI. CDR3 coding DNA: TGTGCCAGCAGCGGGGACGGGAAGATCGGTCAGCCCCAGCATTTT. Translating it yields CASSGDGKIGQPQHF.

The table lists this clonotype with a few counts. This chain uses TRBV2 with TRBJ2-2, with 8 bases matching TRBD2. Germline-derived CDR1 and CDR2 are SNHLY and FYNNEI. This CDR3 region has 15 residues. With V trimmed by 4 bases and J by 4 bases, 5 bases remained unmatched. The DNA of the CDR3 is TGTGCCAGCAGTGGGGCGCTAGCGGGCACCGGGGAGCTGTTTTTT. This encodes CASSGALAGTGELFF.

This clonotype appeared many times. The J gene is TRBJ1-5, the V gene TRBV28, with unresolved D. Germline CDR1 reads MDHEN; CDR2 reads SYDVKM. The CDR3 is 14 amino acids. V lost 8 bases to trimming and J lost 0 bases, with 11 bases between them. The DNA for the CDR3 is TGTGCCAGCCGCAGGACGGATAGCAATCAGCCCCAGCATTTT. Residues: CASRRTDSNQPQHF.

V gene TRBV20-1 combines with J gene TRBJ2-7; tentatively, D is TRBD2 (6 bases). Germline V gene lookup returns CDR1 DFQATT and CDR2 SNEGSKA (reference sequence). This CDR3 has 15 residues. Trimming took 3 bases from V and 2 from J, leaving 17 bases between them. The CDR3 reads CSASQPTGEPYEQYF. The CDR3 DNA reads TGCAGTGCTAGTCAACCAACGGGGGAGCCCTACGAGCAGTACTTC.

The chain is built from TRBV20-1 and TRBJ2-4; D ambiguous. Trimming stripped 4 bases from V and 5 bases from J, with 15 bases between. Looked up from germline, CDR1 is DFQATT and CDR2 is SNEGSKA (reference sequence). The CDR3 is made up of 14 amino acids. The DNA of the CDR3 is TGCAGTGCTACCGCCAATGACAATGAAAACATTCAGTACTTC. As protein: CSATANDNENIQYF.

This clonotype was recorded many times. The chain recombines TRBV6-5 with TRBJ1-3; TRBD1 agrees at 8 bases. V shed 8 bases, J shed 2 bases, and the junction held 11 bases outside the gene matches. Germline assignment: CDR1 MNHEY and CDR2 SVGAGI. The length of the CDR3 is 16 residues. CDR3: CASSRRGQGTGNTIYF. The CDR3 DNA sequence: TGTGCCAGCTCTCGGAGAGGACAGGGCACTGGAAACACCATATATTTT.

V gene TRBV2 combines with J gene TRBJ1-5, with TRBD1 identical over 7 bases. V was pared by 5 bases and J by 1 base, with 5 bases of the junction left unmatched. The germline CDR1 and CDR2 sequences are SNHLY and FYNNEI. The CDR3 is made up of 15 amino acids. For the CDR3, the DNA is TGTGCCAGCAGTAACCAGGGGGACAGCAATCAGCCCCAGCATTTT. This encodes CASSNQGDSNQPQHF.

This clonotype was recorded at least ten times. The genes are TRBV29-1 and TRBJ2-5; 9 bases align to TRBD2. Looked up from germline, CDR1 is SQVTM and CDR2 is ANQGSEA. V lost 2 bases and J lost 5; bases outside the gene matches: 6. CDR3 length equals 14 residues. CDR3 coding DNA: TGCAGCGTTGAACTAGCGGGGTACGGGGAGACCCAGTACTTC. Protein product: CSVELAGYGETQYF.

This clonotype was observed at least ten times. This sequence joins TRBV20-1 and TRBJ1-5, with 9 bases aligning to TRBD1. The CDR3 consists of 16 residues. Unmatched junction bases numbered 7, after V lost 0 bases and J lost 4 bases. Germline values: CDR1 DFQATT, CDR2 SNEGSKA (reference sequence). The CDR3 sequence: CSARDAAGTGNQPQHF. The CDR3 DNA reads as TGCAGTGCTAGAGACGCCGCCGGGACAGGGAATCAGCCCCAGCATTTT.

This clonotype was picked up many times. V gene TRBV20-1 combines with J gene TRBJ1-5; no definite D call. The CDR3 is 13 amino acids. The V and J ends lost 3 bases and 4 bases respectively, with 10 bases between them. Per germline, CDR1 DFQATT and CDR2 SNEGSKA (reference sequence). As DNA, the CDR3 is TGCAGTGCTAGTAAAACAGTTAATCAGCCCCAGCATTTT. Encoded protein: CSASKTVNQPQHF.

The V gene is TRBV29-1, the J gene TRBJ1-1; TRBD1 matches at 7 bases. J lost 3 bases, V lost 7 bases, and 8 bases had no gene match. There are 13 residues in the CDR3. In germline, CDR1 is SQVTM, CDR2 ANQGSEA. The CDR3 bases are TGCAGCGCACGACAGGGAGAATACACTGAAGCTTTCTTT. Amino acid sequence: CSARQGEYTEAFF.

In this sample, this clonotype turned up a few times. A single base separates this from a much larger clone, so it may be a read error. The chain uses TRBV6-5 and TRBJ1-5; D remains ambiguous. The CDR3 runs 12 residues. Between the trimmed V and J ends, which lost 4 bases and 4 bases, there was a span of 5 bases. Germline CDR1 MNHEY, CDR2 SVGAGI. The CDR3 protein is CASSSRNQPQHF. The CDR3 nucleotides are TGTGCCAGCAGTTCCAGGAATCAGCCCCAGCATTTT.

This clonotype was counted ten times or more. The chain recombines TRBV6-5 with TRBJ1-2, with D uncertain. V shed 3 bases and J shed 4 bases, with 12 bases lying between them. The CDR3 length is 14 residues. Germline V lookup: CDR1 MNHEY, CDR2 SVGAGI. CDR3 coding DNA: TGTGCCAGCAGTTATCGGGCAGGAGGCTATGGCTACACCTTC. It translates to CASSYRAGGYGYTF.

This clonotype was seen ten or more times. The J gene is TRBJ2-2, the V gene TRBV28; D gene unclear. Germline V gene lookup returns CDR1 MDHEN and CDR2 SYDVKM. There are 14 residues in the CDR3. The V and J ends lost 2 bases and 1 base respectively, with 5 bases between them. Here the CDR3 DNA reads TGTGCCAGCAGTTTAAATCGGAACACCGGGGAGCTGTTTTTT. As protein: CASSLNRNTGELFF.

This clonotype has just a few counts. The rearrangement links TRBV6-8 to TRBJ2-7, with D unresolved. The germline V gene has CDR1 MNHGY and CDR2 SAAAGT. V dropped 2 bases and J dropped 2 bases, with 7 bases sitting between them. The CDR3 is made up of 13 amino acids. The CDR3 region has the DNA TGTGCCAGCAGTTACAGCCCCACCTACGAGCAGTACTTC. Protein sequence: CASSYSPTYEQYF.

This clonotype has at least ten counts. The chain joins TRBV7-9 to TRBJ1-6, with 10 bases aligning to TRBD1. The V and J ends lost 5 bases and 7 bases, in that order; junction bases with no gene match: 8. The CDR3 runs to 16 residues. The V gene's germline CDR1 is SEHNR and CDR2 FQNEAQ (reference sequence). The CDR3 sequence is CASSAGQGIGNSPLHF. DNA for the CDR3: TGTGCCAGCAGCGCGGGACAGGGGATAGGAAATTCACCCCTCCACTTT.

This clonotype has ten or more counts. The chain has TRBV12-3 or TRBV12-4 and TRBJ2-5; D gene unclear. Trimming cost V 0 bases and J 0 bases, with 8 bases left between them. The CDR3 extends over 15 amino acids. For the CDR3, the DNA is TGTGCCAGCAGTTTAGCAGGTCTAAACCAAGAGACCCAGTACTTC. Residues: CASSLAGLNQETQYF.

This clonotype was observed many times. The rearrangement joins TRBV2 to TRBJ1-6, with unresolved D. Germline assignment: CDR1 SNHLY and CDR2 FYNNEI. V lost 3 bases and J 6 bases, leaving 9 bases between the germline ends. CDR3 length equals 14 residues. DNA for the CDR3: TGTGCCAGCAGTGACGGCCCTCCTAATTCACCCCTCCACTTT. Translation gives CASSDGPPNSPLHF. The entire variable domain, with the rest obtained from reference TRBV2 and TRBJ1-6, is as follows: EPEVTQTPSHQVTQMGQEVILRCVPISNHLYFYWYRQILGQKVEFLVSFYNNEISEKSEIFDDQFSVERPDGSNFTLKIRSTKLEDSAMYFCASSDGPPNSPLHFGNGTRLTVT.

The chain uses TRBV30 and TRBJ2-5; D gene uncertain. Trimming left V 0 bases short and J 5 bases short, with 7 bases between. The germline V gene encodes CDR1 GTSNPN and CDR2 SVGIG (reference sequence). The CDR3 is 12 residues long. In DNA, the CDR3 is TGTGCCTGGAGTGTATCCGGGGAGACCCAGTACTTC. It codes for CAWSVSGETQYF.

This clonotype occurred many times. V gene TRBV11-2 combines with J gene TRBJ1-4, with a possible D match to TRBD1 (5 bases). Germline V lookup: CDR1 SGHAT, CDR2 FQNNGV. This CDR3 is built from 15 residues. The V end lost 3 bases, the J end lost 3 bases, and 11 bases lay between the germline ends. The CDR3 DNA reads TGTGCCAGCAGCTTGGGACGGGGGGCTAATGAAAAACTGTTTTTT. This encodes CASSLGRGANEKLFF.